The next 12 T cell receptor beta chains were all read from a single sample in a study of T cell changes during pregnancy in multiple sclerosis. This table comes from immunoSEQ multiplex PCR, and its TCRdb copy is limited to in-frame clones, with some not included. The sample shows about 20,000 clones, less than 90% of them seen only once. The sequenced sample was CD8+ T cells from peripheral blood mononuclear cells, obtained after pregnancy. The receptors shown here come from a female donor in good health, enrolled as a control in a pregnancy study.

This clone is labeled medium-sized (0.01 to 0.1%). The rearrangement joins TRBV4-3 to TRBJ1-4, with D unclear. The V and J ends lost 0 bases and 8 bases respectively, with 16 bases between them. This CDR3 spans 16 amino acids. CDR1 and CDR2 from the germline V gene are LGHNA and YSLEER. The CDR3 spells CASSQDRSEGLEKLFF. CDR3 DNA: TGCGCCAGCAGCCAAGATAGGTCGGAGGGCCTCGAAAAACTGTTTTTT.

This clone has just one count. The rearrangement uses TRBV7-9 and TRBJ2-7; the D is unclear. Germline V gives CDR1 SEHNR, CDR2 FQNEAQ (reference sequence). With 0 bases removed from V and 6 bases from J, the gap between germline ends came to 12 bases. The CDR3 length is 14 residues. The DNA for the CDR3 is TGTGCCAGCAGCTTAGCAGGTCTACTAAGCGAGCAGTACTTC. This gives the protein CASSLAGLLSEQYF.

CDR3 bases: TGTGCCAGCAGCAGCCAAGACAGTCCTAGTAGGCAGCCCCAGCATTTT. It encodes CASSSQDSPSRQPQHF. The chain couples TRBV28 to TRBJ1-5; TRBD1 might be the D (5 bases). CDR1 and CDR2 (germline): MDHEN, SYDVKM. Trimming cost V 6 bases and J 7 bases, with 22 bases left between them. The CDR3 contains 16 residues.

The chain joins TRBV27 to TRBJ2-7, with D tentatively TRBD1 (7 bases). The V and J ends lost 6 bases and 5 bases respectively, with 20 bases between them. Germline V lookup: CDR1 MNHEY, CDR2 SMNVEV (reference sequence). The CDR3 is 15 residues long. CDR3 loop: CASRADRQGGNEQYF. CDR3 DNA: TGTGCCAGCAGGGCAGACAGACAGGGAGGCAACGAGCAGTACTTC.

The chain couples TRBV9 to TRBJ2-1, with D possibly TRBD2 on 5 matching bases. The CDR3 consists of 13 residues. Trimming took off 0 bases at V and 4 bases at J, with 5 bases between the two ends. The germline V gene encodes CDR1 SGDLS and CDR2 YYNGEE. The CDR3 loop reads CASSVGEYNEQFF. The DNA for the CDR3 is TGTGCCAGCAGCGTAGGGGAGTACAATGAGCAGTTCTTC. The whole variable domain, filled in from reference TRBV9 and TRBJ2-1, reads DSGVTQTPKHLITATGQRVTLRCSPRSGDLSVYWYQQSLDQGLQFLIQYYNGEERAKGNILERFSAQQFPDLHSELNLSSLELGDSALYFCASSVGEYNEQFFGPGTRLTVL.

This clone is labeled as medium-sized. CDR3 sequence: CASSYYQGNTEAFF. CDR3 DNA sequence: TGTGCCAGCAGTTACTATCAGGGGAACACTGAAGCTTTCTTT. The rearrangement links TRBV6-5 to TRBJ1-1, with D maybe TRBD1 (5 bases). CDR3 length: 14 amino acids. With 1 base removed from V and 1 base from J, the gap between germline ends came to 7 bases. Per germline, CDR1 MNHEY and CDR2 SVGAGI.

The V call is TRBV21-1, the J call TRBJ1-2. TRBV21-1 is annotated as a pseudogene. CDR3 length equals 14 residues. DNA of the CDR3: TGTGCCAGCAGCAAAGCGGAGGAAAATAATGGCTACACCTTC. This encodes CASSKAEENNGYTF.

CDR3 in DNA: TGTGCCAGCAGCTTATACCCGGGACAGCCCGACAATGAGCAGTTCTTC. The encoded protein is CASSLYPGQPDNEQFF. The chain recombines TRBV11-2 with TRBJ2-1; 7 positions agree with TRBD1. Per germline, CDR1 SGHAT and CDR2 FQNNGV. With 2 bases clipped from V and 5 bases from J, the junction kept 9 bases outside the gene matches. The CDR3 has 16 amino acids.

This chain uses TRBV9 with TRBJ2-1; D is perhaps TRBD2 (6 bases). Deletions cut 0 bases from V and 0 bases from J, with 10 bases between. Per the germline V gene, CDR1 is SGDLS and CDR2 is YYNGEE. The CDR3 runs 16 residues. Written as DNA, the CDR3 is TGTGCCAGCAGCGTAGGGGGGAGGAGCTCCTACAATGAGCAGTTCTTC. This sequence encodes CASSVGGRSSYNEQFF.

This chain joins TRBV25-1 and TRBJ2-5, with 10 bases lining up with TRBD2. V dropped 6 bases and J dropped 5; count of bases not matched to a gene: 6. CDR1 and CDR2 from the germline V gene are MGHDK and SYGVNS. The CDR3 is 14 amino acids. CDR3 sequence: CASRPPAGGETQYF. The CDR3 DNA sequence: TGTGCCAGCAGGCCCCCAGCGGGAGGGGAGACCCAGTACTTC. Combining the CDR3 with reference TRBV25-1 and TRBJ2-5 gives the whole variable domain EADIYQTPRYLVIGTGKKITLECSQTMGHDKMYWYQQDPGMELHLIHYSYGVNSTEKGDLSSESTVSRIRTEHFPLTLESARPSHTSQYLCASRPPAGGETQYFGPGTRLLVL.

The chain carries TRBV11-2 and TRBJ2-1, with D possibly matching TRBD1 (5 bases). V was clipped by 3 bases and J by 7 bases, with 10 bases between them. The CDR3 totals 13 residues. Germline CDR1 SGHAT, CDR2 FQNNGV. CDR3 nucleotides: TGTGCCAGCAGCTTCGCCAGGGCTAATGAGCAGTTCTTC. Its translation: CASSFARANEQFF.

This clone was recorded once. The CDR3 protein is CASSQDFTNTGELFF. The CDR3 region has the DNA TGCGCCAGCAGCCAAGATTTTACTAACACCGGGGAGCTGTTTTTT. The chain has TRBV4-3 and TRBJ2-2; D is unclear. Germline V gene sequence: CDR1 LGHNA, CDR2 YSLEER. The V end lost 0 bases, the J end lost 2 bases, and 7 bases lay between the germline ends. The CDR3 spans 15 residues.